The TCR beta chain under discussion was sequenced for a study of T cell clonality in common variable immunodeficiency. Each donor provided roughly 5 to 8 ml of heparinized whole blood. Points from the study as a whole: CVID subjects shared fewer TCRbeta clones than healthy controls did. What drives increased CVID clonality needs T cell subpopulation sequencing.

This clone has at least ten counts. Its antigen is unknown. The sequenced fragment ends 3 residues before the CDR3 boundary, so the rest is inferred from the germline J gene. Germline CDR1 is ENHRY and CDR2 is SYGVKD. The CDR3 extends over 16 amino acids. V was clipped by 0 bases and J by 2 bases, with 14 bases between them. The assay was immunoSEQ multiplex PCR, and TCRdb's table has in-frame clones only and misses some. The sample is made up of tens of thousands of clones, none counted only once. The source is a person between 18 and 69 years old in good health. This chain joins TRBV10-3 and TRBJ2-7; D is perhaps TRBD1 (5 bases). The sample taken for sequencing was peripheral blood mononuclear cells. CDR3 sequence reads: CAISESVGKGTYEQYF. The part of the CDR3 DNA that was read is TGTGCCATCAGTGAGTCCGTAGGGAAGGGGACCTACGAG.